This T cell receptor beta chain was found in a study of long-term antiretroviral therapy in people with HIV. In the case of this clone: The antigen remains undetermined.

Study outcomes and limitations: HIV repertoire CDR3 lengths ranged less widely than those of controls.

The libraries were made with immunoSEQ v3.0 at survey level. Sequenced by immunoSEQ multiplex PCR; TCRdb stores in-frame clones only, minus some. The repertoire has some 29,000 clones, roughly 78% of them found once; the top ten carry about 9.3%. CDR1 and CDR2 (germline): SGHVS, FQNEAQ. This CDR3 is 17 amino acids long. V lost 5 bases, J lost 2 bases, and 16 bases lay in between. The sequence was collected from a man aged 18 to 29 with HIV. V is TRBV7-8 and J is TRBJ2-6; D not resolved. The specimen was unsorted PBMCs, collected 1.5 years before starting antiretroviral therapy. CDR3: CASSQRTRRTGANVLTF. Written as DNA, the CDR3 is TGTGCCAGCAGCCAACGGACCAGGCGGACTGGGGCCAACGTCCTGACTTTC.